Listed here are 26 T cell receptor beta chains from one sample, sequenced in a study of T cell repertoires in cytomegalovirus infection. TCRdb recomputed calls from the reads with MiXCR, one row per CDR3 protein. The sample holds approximately 270,000 distinct CDR3 sequences, about 20% seen once. Their specific antigens are unknown. This specimen was cultured PBMCs, taken from culture after CMV antigen stimulation. The source of these receptors is a human donor in good health (CMV status not recorded). Some clones in this sample may be carry-over from other donors' samples.

This clonotype has ten or more counts. The V and J genes are TRBV9 and TRBJ2-7, with 10 bases that match TRBD1. The ends lost 3 bases at V and 4 bases at J; junction bases unmatched: 7. CDR3 length: 15 amino acids. CDR1 is SGDLS and CDR2 is YYNGEE in the germline V gene. The CDR3, as DNA: TGTGCCAGCAGCGCGGAGGACAGGGGGGGATACGAGCAGTACTTC. It encodes CASSAEDRGGYEQYF.

This clonotype showed up just a few times. The chain couples TRBV7-9 to TRBJ1-1; no definite D call. CDR3 length: 11 amino acids. Germline CDR1 is SEHNR and CDR2 is FQNEAQ (reference sequence). Trimming stripped 2 bases from V and 7 bases from J, with 5 bases between. DNA of the CDR3: TGTGCCAGCAGCTTACGATTTGAAGCTTTCTTT. Encoded protein: CASSLRFEAFF.

This clonotype was picked up a small number of times. The gene calls are TRBV27 and TRBJ2-7; TRBD1 is a possible D gene (5 bases). Germline-derived CDR1 and CDR2 are MNHEY and SMNVEV (reference sequence). This CDR3 has 13 residues. V dropped 5 bases and J dropped 0 bases, with 8 bases sitting between them. Here the CDR3 DNA reads TGTGCCAGCAGTAGGCAGGGCTCCTACGAGCAGTACGTC. This codes for CASSRQGSYEQYV.

This clonotype was detected only a few times. The J gene is TRBJ2-7, the V gene TRBV6-1; 9 nucleotides line up with TRBD1. J was trimmed by 12 bases and V by 6 bases; bases with no gene match: 9. The CDR3 has 12 amino acids. Germline-derived CDR1 and CDR2 are MNHNS and SASEGT. CDR3: CASSQTGTGRYV. DNA of the CDR3: TGTGCCAGCAGCCAAACTGGGACAGGGAGGTACGTC.

This clonotype has a count of ten or more. The chain joins TRBV27 to TRBJ2-7; perhaps TRBD1 as D (6 bases). Trimming removed 5 bases from V and 4 bases from J, with 6 bases in between. CDR3 length: 11 residues. The germline CDR1 and CDR2 sequences are MNHEY and SMNVEV (reference sequence). This chain's CDR3 is CASSQGYEQYF. As DNA, the CDR3 is TGTGCCAGCAGTCAGGGGTACGAGCAGTACTTC.

There are many counts of this clonotype. V usage is TRBV12-3 or TRBV12-4 and J usage is TRBJ1-2; no reliable D call. This CDR3 comprises 13 residues. The V end was cut by 4 bases, the J end by 2 bases, with 8 bases between. The CDR3 spells CASSSMQNYGYTF. For the CDR3, the DNA is TGTGCCAGCAGTTCCATGCAAAACTATGGCTACACCTTC.

Only a few counts were recorded for this clonotype. The rearrangement links TRBV5-4 to TRBJ2-2; D may be TRBD2 (6 bases). The V and J ends lost 2 bases and 3 bases respectively, with 14 bases between them. The germline V gene has CDR1 SGHNT and CDR2 YYREEE (reference sequence). CDR3 size: 16 residues. The CDR3 coding sequence is TGTGCCAGCAGCTTAGATCCCACGGGAGACACCGGGGAGCTGTTTTTT. Protein sequence: CASSLDPTGDTGELFF.

This clonotype was picked up a small number of times. V is TRBV6-1 and J is TRBJ2-7; no firm D call. Germline loops: CDR1 MNHNS, CDR2 SASEGT. Trimming removed 2 bases from V and 2 bases from J, with 4 bases in between. This CDR3 has 12 residues. For the CDR3, the DNA is TGTGCCAGCAGTGAAAGAGCCTACGAGCAGTACGTC. Translated, it gives CASSERAYEQYV.

CDR3: CASSPDGGAIGELFF. The CDR3, as DNA: TGTGCCAGCAGCCCCGACGGGGGAGCAATCGGGGAGCTGTTTTTT. This rearrangement joins TRBV7-3 to TRBJ2-2; tentatively, D is TRBD2 (6 bases). V lost 5 bases to trimming and J lost 7 bases, with 17 bases between them. CDR1 is SGHTA, CDR2 FQGTGA, per germline. This CDR3 is 15 amino acids long.

This clonotype was seen at least ten times. The chain employs TRBV19 and TRBJ2-7; D perhaps matches TRBD2 (6 bases). The CDR3 sequence is 15 residues long. Trimming pared 5 bases from V and 3 bases from J, leaving 17 bases between. Per the germline V gene, CDR1 is LNHDA and CDR2 is SQIVND (reference sequence). The chain's CDR3 is CASSLGPAGYYEQYF. Written as DNA, the CDR3 is TGTGCCAGTAGTTTGGGACCGGCGGGATACTACGAGCAGTACTTC.

Only a few counts were recorded for this clonotype. The chain combines TRBV12-3 or TRBV12-4 with TRBJ2-3; 9 bases agree with TRBD2. J lost 0 bases, V lost 7 bases, and 14 bases had no gene match. This CDR3 spans 18 amino acids. CDR3 sequence (DNA): TGTGCCAGCACCCTAAGGGGTGGTAGCGGGAGTAGCACAGATACGCAGTATTTT. It codes for CASTLRGGSGSSTDTQYF.

This clonotype has only a few counts. CDR3 in amino acids: CASKPAGVAGLGAQYF. The CDR3 nucleotides are TGCGCCAGCAAACCCGCGGGGGTAGCTGGCCTCGGGGCCCAGTACTTC. The rearrangement joins TRBV10-2 to TRBJ2-5; 7 bases are shared with TRBD2. Trimming cost V 7 bases and J 9 bases; bases outside gene matches: 20. The length of the CDR3 is 16 residues. Germline V gene data show CDR1 as WSHSY and CDR2 as SAAADI.

The rearrangement uses TRBV2 and TRBJ2-1; 7 bases line up with TRBD1. Losses at the gene ends were 8 bases for V and 0 bases for J; bases not matched to a gene: 4. CDR1 and CDR2 (germline): SNHLY, FYNNEI. This CDR3 has 14 residues. CDR3 bases: TGTGCCAGCCGGACAGGCAGCTCCTACAATGAGCAGTTCTTC. It encodes CASRTGSSYNEQFF.

There are many counts of this clonotype. The chain is built from TRBV10-3 and TRBJ2-1; 13 bases match TRBD2. This CDR3 has 16 residues. Per germline, CDR1 ENHRY and CDR2 SYGVKD. The V gene end was trimmed by 0 bases and the J gene end by 10 bases; junction bases not matched to a gene: 6. The CDR3 loop reads CAISESDGLAGEEQFF. CDR3 bases: TGTGCCATCAGTGAGTCCGACGGACTAGCGGGAGAGGAGCAGTTCTTC.

This clonotype was recorded at least ten times. CDR3 sequence: CASSRSAGEGPLHF. The CDR3 nucleotides are TGTGCCAGCAGCCGATCAGCAGGGGAAGGACCCCTCCACTTT. The rearrangement links TRBV7-2 to TRBJ1-6, with D perhaps matching TRBD1 (6 bases). The CDR3 runs to 14 residues. The germline CDR1 and CDR2 sequences are SGHTA and FQGNSA. Trimming took 5 bases from V and 12 from J, leaving 17 bases between them.

As to this clonotype: This clone may be a read error of a much larger clone one base away. The V gene is TRBV25-1, the J gene TRBJ1-5; TRBD1 aligns across 9 bases. The V and J ends lost 6 bases and 3 bases, in that order; junction bases with no gene match: 3. Germline CDR1 and CDR2: MGHDK and SYGVNS. This CDR3 contains 14 residues. CDR3 in amino acids: CASRRTGDNQPQHF. DNA for the CDR3: TGTGCCAGCAGACGGACAGGGGACAATCAGCCCCAGCATTTT.

The CDR3 DNA reads TGCAGCGTTGAGAAGGCGGGAGTGGTGGAGACCCAGTACTTC. It specifies CSVEKAGVVETQYF. The V gene is TRBV29-1, the J gene TRBJ2-5; 7 bases match TRBD2. V was clipped by 3 bases and J by 5 bases; unmatched bases: 9. Germline lookup yields CDR1 SQVTM and CDR2 ANQGSEA. The CDR3 length is 14 residues.

This clonotype was picked up many times. The V call is TRBV7-2, the J call TRBJ1-5; D not certain. Trimming removed 5 bases from V and 7 bases from J, with 12 bases in between. This CDR3 is 13 amino acids long. Germline V lookup: CDR1 SGHTA, CDR2 FQGNSA. The CDR3 protein is CASSLTAGQPQHF. The CDR3 DNA follows: TGTGCCAGCAGCCTCACGGCCGGGCAGCCCCAGCATTTT. The entire variable domain, with the rest obtained from reference TRBV7-2 and TRBJ1-5, is as follows: GAGVSQSPSNKVTEKGKDVELRCDPISGHTALYWYRQSLGQGLEFLIYFQGNSAPDKSGLPSDRFSAERTGGSVSTLTIQRTQQEDSAVYLCASSLTAGQPQHFGDGTRLSIL.

This chain links TRBV4-1 with TRBJ1-6, with no clear D. V was cut by 1 base and J by 8 bases, with 6 bases left in between. The CDR3 consists of 13 residues. Germline lookup yields CDR1 MGHRA and CDR2 YSYEKL. Written as DNA, the CDR3 is TGCGCCAGCAGCCAAGGGGCCGATTCACCCCTCCACTTT. It specifies CASSQGADSPLHF.

The rearrangement links TRBV20-1 to TRBJ1-2, with a weak D call TRBD1 (5 bases). The CDR3 contains 12 residues. V lost 0 bases, J lost 8 bases, and 10 bases lay in between. CDR1 is DFQATT and CDR2 is SNEGSKA in the germline V gene (reference sequence). The CDR3 DNA sequence: TGCAGTGCTAGAGAAGGGAACAGGGGCTACACCTTC. Protein product: CSAREGNRGYTF.

This chain uses TRBV6-2 or TRBV6-3 with TRBJ2-1; the D gene is possibly TRBD1 (6 bases). Deletions cut 5 bases from V and 7 bases from J, with 9 bases between. CDR3 length: 12 residues. CDR1 MNHEY and CDR2 SVGEGT come from the germline V gene. Here the CDR3 reads CASSDRYNEQFF. CDR3 nucleotides: TGTGCCAGCAGTGACAGGTATAATGAGCAGTTCTTC.

This clonotype was counted between two and nine times. CDR3 DNA sequence: TGTGCCAGCAGCTCGGGACAGGCCGAGCAAGAGACCCAGTACTTC. Translation: CASSSGQAEQETQYF. The gene calls are TRBV11-2 and TRBJ2-5, with 8 bases matching TRBD1. V dropped 4 bases and J dropped 2; count of bases not matched to a gene: 6. This CDR3 region has 15 residues. Germline V gene data show CDR1 as SGHAT and CDR2 as FQNNGV. The variable domain in full, with the rest retrieved from reference TRBV11-2 and TRBJ2-5, is EAGVAQSPRYKIIEKRQSVAFWCNPISGHATLYWYQQILGQGPKLLIQFQNNGVVDDSQLPKDRFSAERLKGVDSTLKIQPAKLEDSAVYLCASSSGQAEQETQYFGPGTRLLVL.

The chain recombines TRBV9 with TRBJ2-5; D is uncertain. The V end was cut by 4 bases, the J end by 2 bases, with 15 bases between. CDR3 size: 15 residues. CDR1 and CDR2 from the germline V gene are SGDLS and YYNGEE. The CDR3 is CASSPSGQHQETQYF. The DNA of the CDR3 is TGTGCCAGCAGCCCAAGTGGGCAGCATCAAGAGACCCAGTACTTC.

This chain joins TRBV7-6 and TRBJ2-7; tentatively, D is TRBD1 (6 bases). Germline V gives CDR1 SGHVS, CDR2 FNYEAQ. Trimming stripped 4 bases from V and 3 bases from J, with 13 bases between. This CDR3 region has 14 residues. This chain's CDR3 is CASSYRETLYEQYF. The DNA for the CDR3 is TGTGCCAGCAGCTACAGGGAAACACTCTACGAGCAGTACTTC.

The V gene is TRBV19, the J gene TRBJ1-1; D is undetermined. V dropped 7 bases and J dropped 2 bases, with 11 bases sitting between them. This CDR3 spans 13 amino acids. Germline V gene data show CDR1 as LNHDA and CDR2 as SQIVND (reference sequence). The CDR3 loop reads CASIGQVNTEAFF. The CDR3 DNA reads TGTGCCAGTATTGGGCAGGTAAACACTGAAGCTTTCTTT.

The V gene is TRBV6-2 or TRBV6-3, the J gene TRBJ2-7, with 11 bases identical to TRBD2. The CDR3 extends over 17 amino acids. Germline V gives CDR1 MNHEY, CDR2 SVGEGT. Germline trimming cut 4 bases from V and 0 bases from J; bases unmatched to any gene: 8. CDR3 coding DNA: TGTGCCAGCAGTTTTCCGACTAGCGGGGCAAGCTCCTACGAGCAGTACGTC. Translation: CASSFPTSGASSYEQYV.